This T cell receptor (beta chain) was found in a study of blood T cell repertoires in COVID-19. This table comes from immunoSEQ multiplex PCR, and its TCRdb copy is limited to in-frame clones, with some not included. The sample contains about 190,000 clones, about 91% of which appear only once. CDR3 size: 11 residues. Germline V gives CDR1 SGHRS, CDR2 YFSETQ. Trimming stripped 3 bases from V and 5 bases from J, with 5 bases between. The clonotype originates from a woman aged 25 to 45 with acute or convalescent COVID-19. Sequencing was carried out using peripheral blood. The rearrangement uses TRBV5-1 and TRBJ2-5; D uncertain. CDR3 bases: TGCGCCAGCAGCTCCGGGGAGACCCAGTACTTC. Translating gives CASSSGETQYF.